This TCR beta chain was recovered during a study of PD-1 blockade in classical Hodgkin lymphoma. Study-wide results and limits: Newly diagnosed patients reportedly had lower baseline TCR diversity than healthy donors. Exclusion was applied to patients who started nivolumab under 1 year after ASCT. Newly diagnosed and completely responding patients shared comparable baseline diversity. The origin of the repertoire differences remains undefined, with disease activity or prior therapy as possible causes.

V trimming: 7 bases; J trimming: 6 bases; junction bases outside the gene matches: 12. The V gene's germline CDR1 is SNHLY and CDR2 FYNNEI. The CDR3 length is 14 residues. The repertoire was sequenced with immunoSEQ multiplex PCR; TCRdb's copy has only in-frame clones and lacks some. The repertoire holds over 70,000 clones, with roughly 89% as singletons. The sample holds one count of this clone. Its antigen is not identified. Each patient's relapse followed autologous stem cell transplantation, and brentuximab vedotin exposure varied. The sequences come from peripheral blood mononuclear cells (PBMCs), collected at baseline. The chain uses TRBV2 and TRBJ2-7; 7 bases are a match to TRBD1. The sequence derives from a human donor with classical Hodgkin lymphoma. Here the CDR3 reads CASTMTGRAFEQYF. The CDR3 DNA reads TGTGCCAGCACTATGACAGGGCGCGCGTTCGAGCAGTACTTC. The complete variable domain, with remaining parts taken from reference TRBV2 and TRBJ2-7, reads EPEVTQTPSHQVTQMGQEVILRCVPISNHLYFYWYRQILGQKVEFLVSFYNNEISEKSEIFDDQFSVERPDGSNFTLKIRSTKLEDSAMYFCASTMTGRAFEQYFGPGTRLTVT.